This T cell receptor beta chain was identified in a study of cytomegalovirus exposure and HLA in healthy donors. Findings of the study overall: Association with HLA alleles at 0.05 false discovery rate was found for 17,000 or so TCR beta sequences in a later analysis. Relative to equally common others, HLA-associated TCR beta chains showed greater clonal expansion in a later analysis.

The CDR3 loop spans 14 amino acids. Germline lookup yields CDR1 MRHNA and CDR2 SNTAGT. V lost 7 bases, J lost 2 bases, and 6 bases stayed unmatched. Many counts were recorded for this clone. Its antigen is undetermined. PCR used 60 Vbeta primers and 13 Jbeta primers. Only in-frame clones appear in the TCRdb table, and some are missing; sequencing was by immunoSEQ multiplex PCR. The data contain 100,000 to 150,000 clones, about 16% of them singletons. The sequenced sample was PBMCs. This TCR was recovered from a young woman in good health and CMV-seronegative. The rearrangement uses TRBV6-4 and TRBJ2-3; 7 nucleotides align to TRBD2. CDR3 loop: CASKASGDTDTQYF. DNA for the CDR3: TGTGCCAGCAAGGCTAGCGGCGACACAGATACGCAGTATTTT.